The subject of this entry is one TCR beta chain. There are 15 residues in the CDR3. Germline-derived CDR1 and CDR2 are MDHEN and SYDVKM. The ends were cut back, 6 bases at V and 5 bases at J, with 14 bases in the middle. This specimen comes from a study of T cell changes during pregnancy in multiple sclerosis. The assay was immunoSEQ multiplex PCR, and TCRdb's table has in-frame clones only and misses some. The sample contains under 95,000 clones, roughly 89% of which appear only once. The chain links TRBV28 to TRBJ1-6, with TRBD1 as a possible D gene (5 bases). The TCR comes from a female donor in good health, enrolled as a control in a pregnancy study. The specimen comprised peripheral blood, sampled after pregnancy. The CDR3 DNA follows: TGTGCCAGCAGCCCCCCACGGGGGAATAATTCACCCCTCCACTTT. Its translation is CASSPPRGNNSPLHF.